Listed here are 10 T cell receptor beta chains from one sample, sequenced in a study of cytomegalovirus exposure and HLA in healthy donors. A multiplex PCR was run with 60 Vbeta primers and 13 Jbeta primers. Sequenced by immunoSEQ multiplex PCR; TCRdb stores in-frame clones only, minus some. The sample includes 190,000 or so clones, under 85% seen only once; the top ten take 1.6%. The sample taken for sequencing was PBMCs. The receptors originated from a middle-aged man in good health and CMV-seronegative.

V usage is TRBV11-2 and J usage is TRBJ1-5; tentatively, D is TRBD1 (5 bases). The CDR3 length is 13 residues. V was cut by 5 bases and J by 9 bases, with 14 bases left in between. CDR1 SGHAT and CDR2 FQNNGV come from the germline V gene. The CDR3 protein is CASSRSGGGPQHF. CDR3 sequence (DNA): TGTGCCAGCAGCAGATCCGGGGGAGGGCCCCAGCATTTT.

The chain is built from TRBV25-1 and TRBJ2-3; 8 bases match TRBD1. Germline V gene data show CDR1 as MGHDK and CDR2 as SYGVNS. The J segment lost 0 bases and the V segment lost 1 base, leaving 3 bases of the junction unmatched. The CDR3 is 16 residues long. CDR3 loop: CASSESTGVSTDTQYF. CDR3 coding DNA: TGTGCCAGCAGTGAATCGACAGGGGTTAGCACAGATACGCAGTATTTT.

The chain recombines TRBV18 with TRBJ2-1; 7 bases fit TRBD2. The CDR3 is made up of 16 amino acids. Germline-derived CDR1 and CDR2 are KGHSH and LQKENI. Trimming took 3 bases from V and 13 from J; bases not matched to a gene: 18. The DNA of the CDR3 is TGTGCCAGCTCACCCACCCAAGGACTAGGTTCGGCGGCCCAGTTCTTC. Translated, it gives CASSPTQGLGSAAQFF. The complete variable domain, with remaining parts taken from reference TRBV18 and TRBJ2-1, reads NAGVMQNPRHLVRRRGQEARLRCSPMKGHSHVYWYRQLPEEGLKFMVYLQKENIIDESGMPKERFSAEFPKEGPSILRIQQVVRGDSAAYFCASSPTQGLGSAAQFFGPGTRLTVL.

The chain is built from TRBV10-3 and TRBJ2-2; 8 nucleotides match TRBD2. After removal of 10 bases from V and 1 base from J, the junction contained 5 bases not matched to a gene. The CDR3 has 14 residues. Germline V CDR1 and CDR2: ENHRY, SYGVKD. Here the CDR3 reads CATQLAENTGELFF. In DNA form, the CDR3 reads TGTGCCACACAACTAGCGGAGAACACCGGGGAGCTGTTTTTT.

This CDR3 reads CASSLPGLAGGNEQFF. The CDR3 DNA follows: TGTGCCAGCAGCTTGCCGGGACTAGCGGGAGGAAATGAGCAGTTCTTC. The chain is built from TRBV5-5 and TRBJ2-1, with 15 bases aligning to TRBD2. The trim removed 1 base at V and 7 bases at J, leaving 3 bases unmatched. This CDR3 is 16 amino acids long. CDR1 and CDR2 from the germline V gene are SGHKS and YYEKEE (reference sequence).

The V call is TRBV5-1, the J call TRBJ2-3, with TRBD2 matching 11 bases. Germline V lookup: CDR1 SGHRS, CDR2 YFSETQ. V was clipped by 2 bases and J by 4 bases; unmatched bases: 9. The CDR3 totals 17 residues. CDR3 sequence reads: CASSLTLAGEAADTQYF. CDR3 bases: TGCGCCAGCAGCTTAACACTAGCGGGAGAGGCGGCAGATACGCAGTATTTT.

Only a few counts were recorded for this clone. The chain joins TRBV9 to TRBJ2-1, with a tentative D call TRBD1 (6 bases). Per the germline V gene, CDR1 is SGDLS and CDR2 is YYNGEE. V shed 0 bases and J shed 10 bases, with 11 bases lying between them. CDR3 length equals 13 residues. In DNA, the CDR3 is TGTGCCAGCAGCGTAGGTCTTGGGGGCGAGCAGTTCTTC. This translates into CASSVGLGGEQFF. Full variable domain (outside the CDR3, taken from reference TRBV9 and TRBJ2-1): DSGVTQTPKHLITATGQRVTLRCSPRSGDLSVYWYQQSLDQGLQFLIQYYNGEERAKGNILERFSAQQFPDLHSELNLSSLELGDSALYFCASSVGLGGEQFFGPGTRLTVL.

The CDR3 bases are TGTGCCAGCAGCAGGGACAGCTCTGGAAACACCATATATTTT. Protein product: CASSRDSSGNTIYF. This chain links TRBV11-3 with TRBJ1-3, with TRBD1 matching 7 bases. CDR3 length: 14 residues. Trimming cost V 5 bases and J 0 bases; bases outside gene matches: 1. Germline V gene data show CDR1 as SGHNT and CDR2 as YENEEA.

This clone was detected once. Written as DNA, the CDR3 is TGTGCCAGCAGCTTACCGGTTAACTATGGCTACACCTTC. This encodes CASSLPVNYGYTF. The chain employs TRBV7-9 and TRBJ1-2; D gene uncertain. CDR3 length: 13 residues. V was cut by 2 bases and J by 1 base, with 5 bases left in between. Germline V gene data show CDR1 as SEHNR and CDR2 as FQNEAQ (reference sequence). Full variable domain (missing parts from reference TRBV7-9 and TRBJ1-2): DTGVSQNPRHKITKRGQNVTFRCDPISEHNRLYWYRQTLGQGPEFLTYFQNEAQLEKSRLLSDRFSAERPKGSFSTLEIQRTEQGDSAMYLCASSLPVNYGYTFGSGTRLTVV.

The J gene is TRBJ1-1, the V gene TRBV6-1; no definite D call. V was shortened by 6 bases and J by 1 base, with 6 bases between the two germline ends. This CDR3 is 12 amino acids long. Germline-derived CDR1 and CDR2 are MNHNS and SASEGT. DNA for the CDR3: TGTGCCAGCAGACCCGGGAACACTGAAGCTTTCTTT. Its protein is CASRPGNTEAFF.